These 28 T cell receptor beta chains came from one sample sequenced in a study of blood T cell repertoires in COVID-19 (dated by TCRdb to 2020 to 2022). The method was the immunoSEQ multiplex PCR assay. In TCRdb, the immuneACCESS table is reduced to in-frame sequences with V and J assigned. These tables do not hold every clone; where another copy was compared, an unresolved V gene accounts for under half, and the others remain unexplained. The sample has around 360,000 clones on record, approximately 89% of them singletons. The biggest ten clones account for around 9.3% of the sample. Sequenced: peripheral blood. These receptors were taken from a woman aged 25 to 39 with COVID-19, enrolled during active disease.

The chain carries TRBV12-3 or TRBV12-4 and TRBJ2-7, with a weak D call TRBD2 (5 bases). This CDR3 is 12 amino acids long. The ends were cut back, 1 base at V and 11 bases at J, with 12 bases in the middle. In DNA form, the CDR3 reads TGTGCCAGCAGTTTAGGAGGGATAGATAAGTACTTC. It yields the protein CASSLGGIDKYF.

This clone was counted a few times. The V gene is TRBV4-1, the J gene TRBJ2-1; 14 nucleotides align to TRBD2. The CDR3 consists of 16 residues. Trimming cost V 6 bases and J 5 bases; bases outside gene matches: 6. Germline CDR1 and CDR2: MGHRA and YSYEKL. CDR3 in amino acids: CASSDPGLAGDNEQFF. Written as DNA, the CDR3 is TGCGCCAGCAGTGACCCGGGACTAGCGGGAGACAATGAGCAGTTCTTC.

J is TRBJ2-2 and V is TRBV24-1; D is ambiguous. The CDR3 has 13 residues. Trimming shortened V by 5 bases and J by 6 bases, and 9 bases separated the two germline ends. Germline V gene data show CDR1 as KGHDR and CDR2 as SFDVKD. CDR3: CATSGNSPGELFF. CDR3 DNA: TGTGCCACCAGTGGTAATAGTCCCGGGGAGCTGTTTTTT.

The J gene is TRBJ1-6, the V gene TRBV25-1; TRBD1 might be the D (6 bases). With 2 bases removed from V and 9 bases from J, the gap between germline ends came to 14 bases. In germline, CDR1 is MGHDK, CDR2 SYGVNS. There are 15 residues in the CDR3. The CDR3 DNA reads as TGTGCCAGCAGTGAAAACTACAGGGTCTTTTCACCCCTCCACTTT. Its translation is CASSENYRVFSPLHF.

DNA for the CDR3: TGCGCCAGCAGTGACGGGGGCAGGGGGTTCCAAAACATTCAGTACTTC. This translates into CASSDGGRGFQNIQYF. The chain combines TRBV10-1 with TRBJ2-4, with D possibly matching TRBD1 (7 bases). The CDR3 spans 16 residues. CDR1 and CDR2 from the germline V gene are WNHNN and SYGVQD (reference sequence). Trimming stripped 3 bases from V and 5 bases from J, with 17 bases between.

V gene TRBV2 combines with J gene TRBJ1-6, with 7 bases aligning to TRBD1. This CDR3 region has 14 residues. Germline CDR1 is SNHLY and CDR2 is FYNNEI. V shed 4 bases and J 5 bases; nucleotides not matched to a gene: 2. CDR3 residues: CASSGDRNNSPLHF. CDR3 nucleotides: TGTGCCAGCAGTGGGGACAGAAATAATTCACCCCTCCACTTT.

The rearrangement uses TRBV5-4 and TRBJ1-1, with TRBD1 matching over 7 bases. The V segment lost 3 bases and the J segment 6 bases; nucleotides outside the gene matches: 8. The length of the CDR3 is 14 residues. Germline CDR1 is SGHNT and CDR2 is YYREEE (reference sequence). DNA of the CDR3: TGTGCCAGCAGCTCCCCGAGGACAGGACCTGAAGCTTTCTTT. Its protein product is CASSSPRTGPEAFF.

V usage is TRBV10-3 and J usage is TRBJ2-2; no reliable D call. Trimming removed 9 bases at V and 4 bases at J, with 15 bases between. CDR3 length: 14 amino acids. Germline values: CDR1 ENHRY, CDR2 SYGVKD. The CDR3 loop reads CAMKRGQATGELFF. The CDR3 DNA sequence: TGTGCCATGAAACGTGGGCAGGCCACCGGGGAGCTGTTTTTT.

The gene calls are TRBV30 and TRBJ2-1; 11 bases align to TRBD2. Trimming took 3 bases from V and 10 from J; bases not matched to a gene: 11. Per germline, CDR1 GTSNPN and CDR2 SVGIG (reference sequence). The CDR3 covers 15 residues. The CDR3 sequence is CAWRPTGLAGSEQFF. The CDR3 nucleotides read TGTGCCTGGAGGCCCACTGGACTAGCGGGTTCGGAGCAGTTCTTC.

The rearrangement links TRBV5-1 to TRBJ2-7; TRBD2 might be the D (5 bases). The CDR3 extends over 15 amino acids. Trimming left V 2 bases short and J 6 bases short, with 18 bases between. Germline assignment: CDR1 SGHRS and CDR2 YFSETQ. The CDR3 DNA sequence: TGCGCCAGCAGCTTTGAGGGCCCCTTATCCGGCGAGCAGTACTTC. Translation: CASSFEGPLSGEQYF. The full variable domain, in which reference TRBV5-1 and TRBJ2-7 provide the parts outside the CDR3, is KAGVTQTPRYLIKTRGQQVTLSCSPISGHRSVSWYQQTPGQGLQFLFEYFSETQRNKGNFPGRFSGRQFSNSRSEMNVSTLELGDSALYLCASSFEGPLSGEQYFGPGTRLTVT.

This clone occurred a few times. This sequence joins TRBV29-1 and TRBJ2-1, with 14 bases fitting TRBD2. The junction had 7 bases not matched to a gene; V was cut back by 8 bases and J by 7 bases. From germline, CDR1 is SQVTM and CDR2 ANQGSEA. The CDR3 totals 14 residues. CDR3 residues: CSFRTSGRPNEQFF. The CDR3 DNA reads as TGCAGCTTCCGGACTAGCGGGAGGCCAAATGAGCAGTTCTTC.

This chain uses TRBV3-1 (or the pseudogene TRBV3-2) with TRBJ2-4; D might be TRBD2 (6 bases). The CDR3 runs 17 residues. The germline gives CDR1 LGHDT, CDR2 YNNKEL (reference sequence). Deletions cut 4 bases from V and 0 bases from J, with 16 bases between. The chain's CDR3 is CASSPTSRGLAKNIQYF. The DNA of the CDR3 is TGTGCCAGCAGCCCTACGTCTAGGGGACTAGCCAAAAACATTCAGTACTTC.

V gene TRBV28 combines with J gene TRBJ2-1, with 8 bases that match TRBD1. This CDR3 spans 16 amino acids. Germline V gene data show CDR1 as MDHEN and CDR2 as SYDVKM. V trimming: 2 bases; J trimming: 5 bases; junction bases outside the gene matches: 8. CDR3 nucleotides: TGTGCCAGCAGTTTAAGTCCGGACAGGGTAAACAATGAGCAGTTCTTC. This sequence encodes CASSLSPDRVNNEQFF.

The gene calls are TRBV4-2 and TRBJ2-5; 7 bases map to TRBD1. With 4 bases clipped from V and 3 bases from J, the junction kept 8 bases outside the gene matches. This CDR3 contains 15 residues. Germline CDR1 is LGHNA and CDR2 is YNFKEQ. CDR3 amino acids: CASSPSGQEEETQYF. DNA for the CDR3: TGTGCCAGCAGCCCATCCGGACAGGAGGAAGAGACCCAGTACTTC.

The V gene is TRBV29-1, the J gene TRBJ2-7; D remains ambiguous. This CDR3 has 12 residues. Trimming left V 4 bases short and J 2 bases short, with 9 bases between. Per the germline V gene, CDR1 is SQVTM and CDR2 is ANQGSEA. In DNA form, the CDR3 reads TGCAGCGTTGGGCGCGGCACCTACGAGCAGTACTTC. Translation gives CSVGRGTYEQYF.

This clone came up a few times. The chain recombines TRBV4-1 with TRBJ2-6; 7 bases fit TRBD2. Germline V gives CDR1 MGHRA, CDR2 YSYEKL. CDR3 length: 17 amino acids. After removal of 2 bases from V and 1 base from J, the junction contained 5 bases not matched to a gene. CDR3 region: CASSQWEGGSGANVLTF. The CDR3 region has the DNA TGCGCCAGCAGCCAATGGGAGGGAGGATCTGGGGCCAACGTCCTGACTTTC.

The chain employs TRBV13 and TRBJ1-6; D unresolved. Germline CDR1 PRHDT, CDR2 FYEKMQ (reference sequence). V was clipped by 0 bases and J by 10 bases, with 13 bases between them. The length of the CDR3 is 15 residues. For the CDR3, the DNA is TGTGCCAGCAGCTTAGGCCTCTTGTCCTACTCACCCCTCCACTTT. Protein sequence: CASSLGLLSYSPLHF.

The rearrangement joins TRBV2 to TRBJ2-7; 9 nucleotides agree with TRBD2. V dropped 2 bases and J dropped 5; count of bases not matched to a gene: 7. Germline CDR1 is SNHLY and CDR2 is FYNNEI. The CDR3 has 15 amino acids. The CDR3 region has the DNA TGTGCCAGCAGTGAACGGGCGGGAGGGCCGGACGAGCAGTACTTC. Translation gives CASSERAGGPDEQYF.

CDR3 protein: CASGTPIEKLFF. The CDR3 DNA is TGTGCCAGCGGGACTCCGATTGAAAAACTGTTTTTT. The rearrangement links TRBV28 to TRBJ1-4; D is possibly TRBD1 (5 bases). The length of the CDR3 is 12 residues. The V end lost 8 bases, the J end lost 7 bases, and 11 bases lay between the germline ends. CDR1 is MDHEN and CDR2 is SYDVKM in the germline V gene. The full variable domain, rest sourced from reference TRBV28 and TRBJ1-4, is DVKVTQSSRYLVKRTGEKVFLECVQDMDHENMFWYRQDPGLGLRLIYFSYDVKMKEKGDIPEGYSVSREKKERFSLILESASTNQTSMYLCASGTPIEKLFFGSGTQLSVL.

The chain recombines TRBV10-3 with TRBJ2-5; TRBD2 agrees at 12 bases. With 4 bases clipped from V and 2 bases from J, the junction kept 5 bases outside the gene matches. Germline V CDR1 and CDR2: ENHRY, SYGVKD. There are 16 residues in the CDR3. The CDR3 sequence is CAISAGLAGMQETQYF. CDR3 coding DNA: TGTGCCATCAGTGCCGGACTAGCGGGGATGCAAGAGACCCAGTACTTC.

This chain uses TRBV7-3 with TRBJ1-1; the D is unclear. Germline assignment: CDR1 SGHTA and CDR2 FQGTGA. CDR3 size: 13 residues. Trimming stripped 4 bases from V and 1 base from J, with 7 bases between. The CDR3 DNA reads TGTGCCAGCAGCTCGTGGAGGAACACTGAAGCTTTCTTT. This codes for CASSSWRNTEAFF. Full variable domain (outside the CDR3, taken from reference TRBV7-3 and TRBJ1-1): GAGVSQTPSNKVTEKGKYVELRCDPISGHTALYWYRQSLGQGPEFLIYFQGTGAADDSGLPNDRFFAVRPEGSVSTLKIQRTERGDSAVYLCASSSWRNTEAFFGQGTRLTVV.

In regard to this clone: The same CDR3 also results from other DNA sequences found in this sample. The V call is TRBV15, the J call TRBJ2-1, with 7 bases aligning to TRBD2. Germline-derived CDR1 and CDR2 are LNHNV and YYDKDF (reference sequence). The CDR3 contains 16 residues. J lost 0 bases, V lost 2 bases, and 4 bases had no gene match. The CDR3 here is CATSRPRGSSYNEQFF. As DNA, the CDR3 is TGTGCCACCAGCAGACCGCGGGGGAGCTCCTACAATGAGCAGTTCTTC.

V usage is TRBV12-3 or TRBV12-4 and J usage is TRBJ1-2; 7 positions match TRBD1. This CDR3 contains 12 residues. The V and J ends lost 1 base and 7 bases, in that order; junction bases with no gene match: 0. The CDR3 spells CASSLGQGGYTF. The DNA of the CDR3 is TGTGCCAGCAGTTTAGGACAGGGTGGCTACACCTTC.

The chain employs TRBV10-2 and TRBJ2-1; TRBD1 matches at 12 bases. Germline lookup yields CDR1 WSHSY and CDR2 SAAADI. V shed 7 bases, J shed 8 bases, and the junction held 18 bases outside the gene matches. This CDR3 has 18 amino acids. The CDR3 region is CASIRDRGRTSTIHEQFF. The CDR3 DNA is TGCGCCAGCATTAGGGACAGGGGGCGTACTAGCACGATCCATGAGCAGTTCTTC.

The chain is built from TRBV9 and TRBJ1-2, with a tentative D call TRBD1 (6 bases). The CDR3 loop spans 14 amino acids. With 2 bases removed from V and 9 bases from J, the gap between germline ends came to 17 bases. CDR1 and CDR2 from the germline V gene are SGDLS and YYNGEE. The DNA for the CDR3 is TGTGCCAGCAGCGTCCGGGACACGAGCCGAAGCTACACCTTC. Translated, it gives CASSVRDTSRSYTF.

The chain joins TRBV2 to TRBJ2-2; weak D call: TRBD1 (5 bases). The CDR3 totals 13 residues. Germline V lookup: CDR1 SNHLY, CDR2 FYNNEI. The V end was cut by 7 bases, the J end by 4 bases, with 10 bases between. CDR3 DNA: TGTGCCAGCACCAGGGAATTCACCGGGGAGCTGTTTTTT. The encoded protein is CASTREFTGELFF.

The genes are TRBV11-2 and TRBJ2-7, with 7 positions matching TRBD2. J lost 4 bases, V lost 5 bases, and 5 bases had no gene match. Germline CDR1 SGHAT, CDR2 FQNNGV. The CDR3 is 13 amino acids. The CDR3 coding sequence is TGTGCCAGCAGCCGGACTAGTTTTTACGAGCAGTACTTC. Translating gives CASSRTSFYEQYF.

This clone was seen ten or more times. The chain couples TRBV25-1 to TRBJ2-7, with D maybe TRBD2 (5 bases). The V end lost 8 bases, the J end lost 2 bases, and 16 bases lay between the germline ends. Germline loops: CDR1 MGHDK, CDR2 SYGVNS. The CDR3 extends over 14 amino acids. CDR3 region: CASGRGRDTYEQYF. The DNA of the CDR3 is TGTGCCAGCGGCCGGGGTAGGGATACCTACGAGCAGTACTTC.